The 6 T cell receptor beta chains listed next were all sequenced from one sample in a study of blood T cells in healthy people across ages. Alongside a J-beta primer mix, a sample-barcoded 5' primer served in a second PCR lasting about 7 to 12 cycles. Each CDR3 protein is one row after TCRdb ran MiXCR on the 5' RACE reads. The sample has approximately 770,000 distinct CDR3 sequences; over 45% are singletons. Sequencing used blood. The receptors were sampled from a man aged 25 to 40 in good health.

This clonotype has a handful of counts. This chain uses TRBV20-1 with TRBJ2-3; D gene ambiguous. There are 12 residues in the CDR3. CDR1 DFQATT and CDR2 SNEGSKA come from the germline V gene (reference sequence). The CDR3 nucleotides read TGCAGCTGGCCCCTTAGCACAGATACGCAGTATTTT. It encodes CSWPLSTDTQYF.

The chain carries TRBV11-2 and TRBJ2-1; 8 bases fit TRBD1. Germline V CDR1 and CDR2: SGHAT, FQNNGV. The J segment lost 9 bases and the V segment lost 2 bases, leaving 9 bases of the junction unmatched. The CDR3 runs 15 residues. In nucleotides, the CDR3 is TGTGCCAGCAGCTTATCCCAGGGGGCGGTAGGTGAGCAGTTCTTC. Translated, it gives CASSLSQGAVGEQFF.

The chain recombines TRBV20-1 with TRBJ1-2; D is uncertain. V was pared by 3 bases and J by 3 bases, with 23 bases between. Germline assignment: CDR1 DFQATT and CDR2 SNEGSKA (reference sequence). The CDR3 contains 17 residues. CDR3 DNA: TGCAGTGCTAGGACTAGCGGGAGCTACGAGCAGTACTATGGCTACACCTTC. It encodes CSARTSGSYEQYYGYTF.

The chain employs TRBV7-2 and TRBJ1-5; D is unresolved. Germline V lookup: CDR1 SGHTA, CDR2 FQGNSA. This CDR3 comprises 12 residues. Trimming shortened V by 3 bases and J by 8 bases, and 8 bases separated the two germline ends. CDR3 DNA sequence: TGTGCCAGCAGCTTGATGGGGAAGCCCCAGCATTTT. This encodes CASSLMGKPQHF.

CDR3: CASSLALTPFAEAFF. CDR3 nucleotide sequence: TGCGCCAGCAGCTTGGCCCTAACTCCGTTCGCTGAAGCTTTCTTT. V usage is TRBV5-1 and J usage is TRBJ1-1; D is unclear. In germline, CDR1 is SGHRS, CDR2 YFSETQ. V lost 0 bases, J lost 6 bases, and 15 bases lay in between. The CDR3 length is 15 residues. Supplemented by reference TRBV5-1 and TRBJ1-1, the full variable domain reads KAGVTQTPRYLIKTRGQQVTLSCSPISGHRSVSWYQQTPGQGLQFLFEYFSETQRNKGNFPGRFSGRQFSNSRSEMNVSTLELGDSALYLCASSLALTPFAEAFFGQGTRLTVV.

This clonotype was seen a few times. This chain joins TRBV7-2 and TRBJ2-2; the D is unclear. V was trimmed by 2 bases and J by 3 bases, leaving 7 bases between them. The CDR3 sequence is 14 residues long. CDR1 SGHTA and CDR2 FQGNSA come from the germline V gene. This chain's CDR3 is CASSLYRDTGELFF. CDR3 bases: TGTGCCAGCAGCTTATATAGGGACACCGGGGAGCTGTTTTTT. The full variable domain, with the rest looked up from reference TRBV7-2 and TRBJ2-2, is GAGVSQSPSNKVTEKGKDVELRCDPISGHTALYWYRQSLGQGLEFLIYFQGNSAPDKSGLPSDRFSAERTGGSVSTLTIQRTQQEDSAVYLCASSLYRDTGELFFGEGSRLTVL.